The 27 T cell receptor beta chains given below trace back to one sample, sequenced in a study of cytomegalovirus exposure and HLA in healthy donors. The PCR was carried out with 60 Vbeta primers and 13 Jbeta primers. Profiling relied on immunoSEQ multiplex PCR, and the TCRdb table lists in-frame clones only, not all of them. This table holds approximately 270,000 clones, about four fifths found once. Sequenced sample: PBMCs. The source of these receptors is a girl aged 2 to 10 in good health and CMV-seronegative.

This chain links TRBV9 with TRBJ2-5, with TRBD1 as a possible D gene (6 bases). Trimming removed 0 bases at V and 0 bases at J, with 21 bases between. This CDR3 spans 19 amino acids. Germline CDR1 and CDR2: SGDLS and YYNGEE. The CDR3 region is CASSVGRTAKIGYQETQYF. DNA of the CDR3: TGTGCCAGCAGCGTAGGCCGGACAGCCAAAATAGGGTACCAAGAGACCCAGTACTTC.

The chain has TRBV4-1 and TRBJ2-3, with D uncertain. Trimming took 0 bases from V and 0 from J, leaving 13 bases between them. Germline V gives CDR1 MGHRA, CDR2 YSYEKL. The length of the CDR3 is 17 residues. CDR3 coding DNA: TGCGCCAGCAGCCAAGAAATCACGCCAACTAGCACAGATACGCAGTATTTT. The encoded protein is CASSQEITPTSTDTQYF.

This rearrangement joins TRBV6-6 to TRBJ1-1, with D possibly TRBD1 on 5 matching bases. With 10 bases removed from V and 3 bases from J, the gap between germline ends came to 15 bases. The germline V gene encodes CDR1 MNHNY and CDR2 SVGAGI (reference sequence). The length of the CDR3 is 13 residues. For the CDR3, the DNA is TGTGCCATCGAGAGGGGAGGGGACACTGAAGCTTTCTTT. Protein sequence: CAIERGGDTEAFF.

J is TRBJ2-3 and V is TRBV11-2, with TRBD2 identical over 9 bases. After removal of 4 bases from V and 8 bases from J, the junction contained 16 bases not matched to a gene. Germline CDR1 and CDR2: SGHAT and FQNNGV. CDR3 size: 17 residues. CDR3 loop: CASSSPVSAGGVGTQYF. CDR3 coding DNA: TGTGCCAGCAGCTCCCCCGTGTCAGCGGGAGGAGTGGGTACGCAGTATTTT. The entire variable domain, with the rest obtained from reference TRBV11-2 and TRBJ2-3, is as follows: EAGVAQSPRYKIIEKRQSVAFWCNPISGHATLYWYQQILGQGPKLLIQFQNNGVVDDSQLPKDRFSAERLKGVDSTLKIQPAKLEDSAVYLCASSSPVSAGGVGTQYFGPGTRLTVL.

The gene calls are TRBV5-8 and TRBJ2-1, with 16 bases identical to TRBD2. With 4 bases clipped from V and 7 bases from J, the junction kept 8 bases outside the gene matches. This CDR3 has 17 amino acids. In germline, CDR1 is SGHTS, CDR2 YDEGEE. The CDR3 nucleotides read TGTGCCAGCAGCCCAGGGACTAGCGGGAGGGCCCTGAATGAGCAGTTCTTC. It encodes CASSPGTSGRALNEQFF. Supplemented by reference TRBV5-8 and TRBJ2-1, the full variable domain reads EAGVTQSPTHLIKTRGQQATLRCSPISGHTSVYWYQQALGLGLQFLLWYDEGEERNRGNFPPRFSGRQFPNYSSELNVNALELEDSALYLCASSPGTSGRALNEQFFGPGTRLTVL.

The chain combines TRBV7-9 with TRBJ1-2, with D uncertain. This CDR3 is built from 13 residues. V gave up 7 bases and J gave up 8 bases, with 17 bases separating them. Germline V gene sequence: CDR1 SEHNR, CDR2 FQNEAQ (reference sequence). CDR3 DNA sequence: TGTGCCAGCACTATCGTCATTCGAGGGGGCTACACCTTC. Protein: CASTIVIRGGYTF.

Only a few counts were recorded for this clone. V gene TRBV30 combines with J gene TRBJ1-6, with D hard to call. The CDR3 is made up of 14 amino acids. The V and J ends lost 0 bases and 9 bases respectively, with 12 bases between them. Germline V gives CDR1 GTSNPN, CDR2 SVGIG (reference sequence). The CDR3 loop is CAWSVLEGSSPLHF. The CDR3 DNA reads TGTGCCTGGAGTGTACTTGAGGGCAGTTCACCCCTCCACTTT.

To note about this clone: This CDR3 is also generated by other DNA sequences in the sample. This chain links TRBV11-2 with TRBJ1-1, with D perhaps matching TRBD1 (5 bases). Germline V gene sequence: CDR1 SGHAT, CDR2 FQNNGV. V lost 3 bases, J lost 8 bases, and 13 bases lay in between. This CDR3 has 13 amino acids. CDR3 loop: CASSFQTDLEAFF. The CDR3 DNA sequence: TGTGCCAGCAGCTTCCAGACAGATCTAGAAGCTTTCTTT.

The chain combines TRBV7-9 with TRBJ1-1; D perhaps matches TRBD1 (5 bases). The CDR3 spans 16 residues. CDR1 and CDR2 from the germline V gene are SEHNR and FQNEAQ (reference sequence). Trimming stripped 5 bases from V and 1 base from J, with 17 bases between. The CDR3 protein is CASSPRRGFGNTEAFF. As DNA, the CDR3 is TGTGCCAGCAGCCCTCGGCGGGGGTTTGGGAACACTGAAGCTTTCTTT.

The chain uses TRBV27 and TRBJ1-3; a possible D gene is TRBD1 (5 bases). Germline lookup yields CDR1 MNHEY and CDR2 SMNVEV (reference sequence). V shed 6 bases and J shed 0 bases, with 12 bases lying between them. The CDR3 totals 15 residues. The CDR3 sequence is CASRQTASSGNTIYF. In DNA, the CDR3 is TGTGCCAGCAGGCAGACAGCTAGCTCTGGAAACACCATATATTTT.

This clone was observed a few times. The chain recombines TRBV6-5 with TRBJ2-7, with D perhaps TRBD2 (6 bases). Deletions cut 6 bases from V and 2 bases from J, with 8 bases between. Germline V gene lookup returns CDR1 MNHEY and CDR2 SVGAGI. This CDR3 is 12 amino acids long. The CDR3 DNA reads as TGTGCCAGCAGGGACTACGCCTACGAGCAGTACTTC. Translation gives CASRDYAYEQYF.

This clone was seen only once. This sequence joins TRBV28 and TRBJ2-5; D perhaps matches TRBD2 (5 bases). The CDR3 is made up of 17 amino acids. Germline CDR1 reads MDHEN; CDR2 reads SYDVKM. Trimming took 4 bases from V and 0 from J, leaving 18 bases between them. The CDR3 bases are TGTGCCAGCAGTTCCTTATTCTATTCGGGGTACCAAGAGACCCAGTACTTC. It translates to CASSSLFYSGYQETQYF.

The V gene is TRBV11-1, the J gene TRBJ1-6; the match to TRBD1 covers 9 bases. Germline CDR1 reads SGHAT; CDR2 reads FQDESV (reference sequence). The V gene end was trimmed by 6 bases and the J gene end by 10 bases; junction bases not matched to a gene: 10. The CDR3 loop spans 15 amino acids. CDR3 DNA: TGTGCCAGCAGTCCGGGACAGGGTTGGGCATCACCCCTCCACTTT. Translated, it gives CASSPGQGWASPLHF.

This clone has more than one count but fewer than ten. The chain joins TRBV10-3 to TRBJ2-7; TRBD2 is a possible D gene (5 bases). Germline CDR1 and CDR2: ENHRY and SYGVKD. V dropped 2 bases and J dropped 3 bases, with 11 bases sitting between them. This CDR3 contains 14 residues. This CDR3 reads CAISESRGHYEQYF. The CDR3 DNA reads TGTGCCATCAGTGAGAGCCGGGGTCACTACGAGCAGTACTTC.

The table lists this clone with a count of one. The rearrangement joins TRBV19 to TRBJ2-3; 8 nucleotides agree with TRBD2. CDR3 length equals 13 residues. The V segment lost 8 bases and the J segment 1 base; nucleotides outside the gene matches: 2. CDR1 is LNHDA, CDR2 SQIVND, per germline (reference sequence). CDR3 region: CASRGGGTDTQYF. CDR3 sequence (DNA): TGTGCCAGTCGGGGGGGAGGCACAGATACGCAGTATTTT.

This clone was seen only once. The rearrangement uses TRBV18 and TRBJ2-7; 14 bases are a match to TRBD2. The trim removed 3 bases at V and 5 bases at J, leaving 9 bases unmatched. The CDR3 totals 17 residues. Germline V gives CDR1 KGHSH, CDR2 LQKENI. The CDR3 nucleotides are TGTGCCAGCTCACCTGGACTAGCGGGAGGCCCCCTTAACGAGCAGTACTTC. Its translation: CASSPGLAGGPLNEQYF.

In regard to this clone: This same CDR3 is encoded by further DNA sequences in the sample. The gene calls are TRBV28 and TRBJ2-7; no definite D call. V was cut by 6 bases and J by 4 bases, with 10 bases left in between. The length of the CDR3 is 12 residues. The germline CDR1 and CDR2 sequences are MDHEN and SYDVKM. This chain's CDR3 is CASSRQDYEQYF. For the CDR3, the DNA is TGTGCCAGCAGCAGACAAGATTACGAGCAGTACTTC.

The chain recombines TRBV2 with TRBJ2-6, with 11 bases matching TRBD2. The CDR3 is 16 amino acids. CDR1 is SNHLY and CDR2 is FYNNEI in the germline V gene. Trimming removed 8 bases from V and 1 base from J; junction bases left unmatched: 4. The CDR3 DNA is TGTGCCAGCGAGACTAGCGGGATATCTGGGGCCAACGTCCTGACTTTC. It yields the protein CASETSGISGANVLTF.

CDR3 in DNA: TGCGCCAGCAGTCAATCCCGGTCACCTTTACCCTACGAGCAGTACTTC. Encoded protein: CASSQSRSPLPYEQYF. The chain employs TRBV23-1 and TRBJ2-7; D gene uncertain. TRBV23-1 is annotated as an ORF whose role is uncertain. Trimming took off 0 bases at V and 2 bases at J, with 14 bases between the two ends. The CDR3 has 16 residues.

This rearrangement joins TRBV5-1 to TRBJ2-7; D may be TRBD1 (7 bases). The CDR3 runs to 14 residues. V lost 4 bases to trimming and J lost 9 bases, with 20 bases between them. Germline CDR1 SGHRS, CDR2 YFSETQ. The DNA of the CDR3 is TGCGCCAGCAGCGGGGGGACGCTCCAGGGGGGGCAGTACTTC. Translation: CASSGGTLQGGQYF.

Worth noting for this clone: Sequence at one end of the junction differs from germline and may be a read error. The gene calls are TRBV6-1 and TRBJ1-2; TRBD1 is a possible D gene (5 bases). Germline V gene lookup returns CDR1 MNHNS and CDR2 SASEGT. The CDR3 consists of 11 residues. The CDR3 spells CASSEWSGGAF. The CDR3 region has the DNA TGTGCCAGCAGTGAATGGTCCGGGGGGGCCTTC.

The chain couples TRBV7-8 to TRBJ1-5, with 9 bases matching TRBD1. With V trimmed by 5 bases and J by 7 bases, 9 bases remained unmatched. CDR3 length: 15 residues. Germline V gene data show CDR1 as SGHVS and CDR2 as FQNEAQ. CDR3 residues: CASSPRQGVGQPQHF. DNA for the CDR3: TGTGCCAGCAGCCCCCGACAGGGGGTAGGACAGCCCCAGCATTTT. Based on the CDR3 plus reference TRBV7-8 and TRBJ1-5, the full variable domain is GAGVSQSPRYKVAKRGQDVALRCDPISGHVSLFWYQQALGQGPEFLTYFQNEAQLDKSGLPSDRFFAERPEGSVSTLKIQRTQQEDSAVYLCASSPRQGVGQPQHFGDGTRLSIL.

The V call is TRBV6-1, the J call TRBJ1-3, with a tentative D call TRBD1 (5 bases). CDR3 length: 16 amino acids. CDR1 MNHNS and CDR2 SASEGT come from the germline V gene. The V end lost 0 bases, the J end lost 0 bases, and 9 bases lay between the germline ends. CDR3 in DNA: TGTGCCAGCAGTGAAGCGCAGGGCAGCTCTGGAAACACCATATATTTT. Protein product: CASSEAQGSSGNTIYF.

This chain links TRBV4-1 with TRBJ2-5; tentatively, D is TRBD2 (6 bases). The J call is in doubt because the DNA end fits TRBJ2-7 better. Germline CDR1 reads MGHRA; CDR2 reads YSYEKL. The CDR3 totals 16 residues. The CDR3 region has the DNA TGCGCCAGCAGCCAAGGGGTACTAGCAAGGGCCTACGAGCAGTACTTC. Protein sequence: CASSQGVLARAYEQYF.

The chain joins TRBV4-2 to TRBJ2-3; a possible D gene is TRBD1 (5 bases). V dropped 0 bases and J dropped 6 bases, with 13 bases sitting between them. The CDR3 runs to 15 residues. CDR1 LGHNA and CDR2 YNFKEQ come from the germline V gene. The DNA for the CDR3 is TGTGCCAGCAGCCAAGAGTCGGCAGGGCGGGATACGCAGTATTTT. It yields the protein CASSQESAGRDTQYF.

The V gene is TRBV18, the J gene TRBJ2-1; tentative D call: TRBD1 (6 bases). There are 14 residues in the CDR3. CDR1 KGHSH and CDR2 LQKENI come from the germline V gene. V lost 4 bases and J lost 10, with 17 bases in between. Here the CDR3 reads CASSLQGGTSEQFF. DNA for the CDR3: TGTGCCAGCTCACTACAGGGTGGGACCTCAGAGCAGTTCTTC.

The chain has TRBV14 and TRBJ2-3; TRBD2 matches at 9 bases. The germline V gene has CDR1 SGHDN and CDR2 FVKESK. J was trimmed by 0 bases and V by 3 bases; bases with no gene match: 10. The CDR3 extends over 18 amino acids. The CDR3 DNA is TGTGCCAGCAGCCAGCAGCGGGAGGCTAGGGGAAGCACAGATACGCAGTATTTT. This gives the protein CASSQQREARGSTDTQYF. Filled out from reference TRBV14 and TRBJ2-3, the complete variable domain reads EAGVTQFPSHSVIEKGQTVTLRCDPISGHDNLYWYRRVMGKEIKFLLHFVKESKQDESGMPNNRFLAERTGGTYSTLKVQPAELEDSGVYFCASSQQREARGSTDTQYFGPGTRLTVL.